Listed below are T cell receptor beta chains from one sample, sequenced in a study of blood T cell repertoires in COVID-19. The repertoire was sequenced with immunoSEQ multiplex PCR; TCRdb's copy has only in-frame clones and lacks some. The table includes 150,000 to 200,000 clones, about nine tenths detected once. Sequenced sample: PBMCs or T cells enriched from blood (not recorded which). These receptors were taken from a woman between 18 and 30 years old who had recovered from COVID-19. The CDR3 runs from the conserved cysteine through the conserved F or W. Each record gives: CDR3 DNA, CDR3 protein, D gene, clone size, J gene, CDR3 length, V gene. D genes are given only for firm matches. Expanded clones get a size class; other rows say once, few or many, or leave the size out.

CDR3 DNA: TGCGCCAGCAGTCAACAGGCATCCACTGAAGCTTTCTTT
CDR3 protein: CASSQQASTEAFF
D gene: .
clone size: .
J gene: TRBJ1-1
CDR3 length: 13
V gene: TRBV5-1

CDR3 DNA: TGTGCCAGCAGCTCCTTCTTGACAAAAGTGAACACTGAAGCTTTCTTT
CDR3 protein: CASSSFLTKVNTEAFF
D gene: .
clone size: few
J gene: TRBJ1-1
CDR3 length: 16
V gene: TRBV27

CDR3 DNA: TGTGCCAGCAGCCGAAGGGGATTTCCCTCCTACGAGCAGTACTTC
CDR3 protein: CASSRRGFPSYEQYF
D gene: .
clone size: .
J gene: TRBJ2-7
CDR3 length: 15
V gene: TRBV28

CDR3 DNA: TGTGCCAGTAGTACTCGTTATCAGCCCCAGCATTTT
CDR3 protein: CASSTRYQPQHF
D gene: .
clone size: .
J gene: TRBJ1-5
CDR3 length: 12
V gene: TRBV19

CDR3 DNA: TGTGCCAGCAAGTCTGAGTGGACTGAAGCTTTCTTT
CDR3 protein: CASKSEWTEAFF
D gene: .
clone size: .
J gene: TRBJ1-1
CDR3 length: 12
V gene: TRBV2

CDR3 DNA: TGTGCCAGTAGCTCGGGTTCGTCCTATGGCTACACCTTC
CDR3 protein: CASSSGSSYGYTF
D gene: .
clone size: .
J gene: TRBJ1-2
CDR3 length: 13
V gene: TRBV19

CDR3 DNA: TGTGCCTGGACTGGGACAGGGGCGGGGGAGCAGTACTTC
CDR3 protein: CAWTGTGAGEQYF
D gene: TRBD1
clone size: .
J gene: TRBJ2-7
CDR3 length: 13
V gene: TRBV30

CDR3 DNA: TGTGCCAGCAGCTCGGTCACATACAGGGATACGCAGTATTTT
CDR3 protein: CASSSVTYRDTQYF
D gene: .
clone size: few
J gene: TRBJ2-3
CDR3 length: 14
V gene: TRBV7-9

CDR3 DNA: TGTGCCAGCAGCTTGGTCGTGCTAGCGGGGGGGCCCACAGATACGCAGTATTTT
CDR3 protein: CASSLVVLAGGPTDTQYF
D gene: TRBD2
clone size: .
J gene: TRBJ2-3
CDR3 length: 18
V gene: TRBV5-8

CDR3 DNA: TGTGCCAGCAGCCCCTCTCTCAACACTGAAGCTTTCTTT
CDR3 protein: CASSPSLNTEAFF
D gene: .
clone size: .
J gene: TRBJ1-1
CDR3 length: 13
V gene: TRBV7-6

CDR3 DNA: TGTGCCAGCAGCCACCGAGGGCCCTTTAGACAGGGGGATGTTGGGTATGAGCAGTTCTTC
CDR3 protein: CASSHRGPFRQGDVGYEQFF
D gene: TRBD1
clone size: once
J gene: TRBJ2-1
CDR3 length: 20
V gene: TRBV14

CDR3 DNA: TGTGCCAGCAGTTTAAGTAGTCGACAGGGATACTACGAGCAGTACTTC
CDR3 protein: CASSLSSRQGYYEQYF
D gene: TRBD1
clone size: once
J gene: TRBJ2-7
CDR3 length: 16
V gene: TRBV27

CDR3 DNA: TGTGCCAGCAGCCCTTTTGACAGACCTGATGGCTACACCTTC
CDR3 protein: CASSPFDRPDGYTF
D gene: .
clone size: .
J gene: TRBJ1-2
CDR3 length: 14
V gene: TRBV14

CDR3 DNA: TGTGCCTGGAGTAAACTAGCGGGAGCCACCGGGGAGCTGTTTTTT
CDR3 protein: CAWSKLAGATGELFF
D gene: TRBD2
clone size: .
J gene: TRBJ2-2
CDR3 length: 15
V gene: TRBV30